The entry below gives a single TCR beta chain sequence along with its context. In its sample, this clone was seen a few times. It has no known antigen specificity. Base-call qualities are not available, and no considerably larger clone is one nucleotide away. The sample comes from a study of T cell responses to AZD1222 COVID-19 vaccine (dated by TCRdb to about 2021). Looking at the study overall: TCR sequencing was performed for some 250 trial participants, of whom around 200 were given two doses of AZD1222 and some 26 were given two doses of MenACWY control vaccine. Enrollment into the trials was organized by age into subgroups of 18-55, 56-69 and 70-plus years, and those subgroups contained 148, 28 and 57 TCR-sequenced participants, respectively.

According to the germline V gene, CDR1 reads LGHNA and CDR2 reads YSLEER. Between the V and J ends, shortened by 0 bases and 0 bases respectively, the junction contains 20 bases. Its CDR3 holds 19 amino acids, cysteine through phenylalanine. Of all the DNA, just the CDR3 is kept, 57 bases in frame from base 1. General findings and caveats noted by the study authors: Only five to seven AZD1222 recipients were SARS-CoV-2 seropositive at baseline, limiting conclusions about previously exposed vaccinees. The whole spike protein was spanned by vaccine-associated CD4 TCRs, and dominant responses were seen in regions 160-218 and 743-854. Reportedly, almost half of the unique spike-specific TCRs recognized epitopes lying outside the regions that are mutated in the B.1.351 and B.1.1.7 variants. The 56-69-year group was small, and its depth increase did not reach significance, likely because of low power. A significant rise in spike-specific TCR breadth and depth was observed after two AZD1222 doses relative to day 0 and relative to MenACWY recipients. No day 14 peak-response samples were available, so repertoires were characterized only after the peak T cell response. Participants were mostly white British, with more females than males. The authors suggested clonal diversity may have been underestimated.

Per the publication, the time point label means: about 28 days (+/-7) after the second vaccine dose. AZD1222 recipients with second doses at about 4 weeks or about 12 weeks were pooled, because spike-specific TCR depth and breadth did not differ between schedules. Vaccinee samples were obtained from the UK trials COV001 and COV002, which included a single-blind randomized controlled phase 2/3 trial of AZD1222 (ChAdOx1 nCoV-19) in healthy adults. For TCRbeta chain sequencing, PBMC samples were collected from trial participants at day 0 and at day 28 after the second dose. The CDR3 regions of human TCRbeta chains were analyzed by immunosequencing. From the authors' description of their analysis: TCRs in the repertoires were matched against a reference library of SARS-CoV-2-specific TCRs that had been generated with the MIRA antigen-specificity platform. Breadth meant the fraction of unique TCRs that were SARS-CoV-2-associated, whereas depth meant the fraction of total T cells that were SARS-CoV-2-associated. Using the MIRA data, every spike-specific TCR was mapped to the spike region that the TCR reacted to and assigned to either a CD4 or a CD8 class. Log10-transformed breadth and depth values were compared by one-way ANOVA with Sidak's multiple comparisons tests. The table comes from immuneACCESS by way of TCRdb, which keeps in-frame sequences with V and J called. Part of the clones is missing from these tables; in studies checked, under half for an unresolved V gene and the rest for unknown reasons. V and J calls and clone size are as listed in that table; D and trimming were resolved from the DNA. The sample profile shows approximately 140,000 clones; almost 90% of them were found once. The ten largest clones take up roughly 1.7% of the sample.

The input for sequencing was peripheral blood, taken 28 days after the second AZD1222 dose. The chain is assembled from TRBV4-3 and TRBJ1-2; the D gene is perhaps TRBD1, on 5 matching bases. This TCR was recovered from an adult who received the AZD1222 COVID-19 vaccine. The CDR3 reads CASSQERGGAGPTNYGYTF. The base sequence is TGCGCCAGCAGCCAAGAAAGGGGAGGGGCGGGGCCGACTAACTATGGCTACACCTTC.